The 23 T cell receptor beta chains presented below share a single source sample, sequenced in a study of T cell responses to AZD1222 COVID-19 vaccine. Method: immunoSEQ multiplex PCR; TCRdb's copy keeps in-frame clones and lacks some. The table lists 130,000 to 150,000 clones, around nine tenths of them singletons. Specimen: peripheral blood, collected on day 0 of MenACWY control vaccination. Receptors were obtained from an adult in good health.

The CDR3 here is CASSLADTEAFF. The CDR3 bases are TGCGCCAGCAGCTTGGCAGATACTGAAGCTTTCTTT. The chain combines TRBV5-1 with TRBJ1-1; no firm D call. Germline CDR1 reads SGHRS; CDR2 reads YFSETQ. V was trimmed by 0 bases and J by 5 bases, leaving 5 bases between them. The CDR3 is 12 residues long.

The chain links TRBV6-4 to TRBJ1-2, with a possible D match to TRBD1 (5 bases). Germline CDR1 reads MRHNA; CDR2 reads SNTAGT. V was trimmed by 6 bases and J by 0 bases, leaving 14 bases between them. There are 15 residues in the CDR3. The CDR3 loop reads CASRGLLIANYGYTF. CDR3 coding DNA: TGTGCCAGCAGGGGACTTCTAATAGCTAACTATGGCTACACCTTC.

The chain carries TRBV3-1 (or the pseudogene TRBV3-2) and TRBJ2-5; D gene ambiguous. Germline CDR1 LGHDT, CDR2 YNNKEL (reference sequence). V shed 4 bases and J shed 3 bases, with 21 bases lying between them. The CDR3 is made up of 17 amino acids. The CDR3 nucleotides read TGTGCCAGCAGCCCCCCAAGTCGAGCAGTAGGAGAAGAGACCCAGTACTTC. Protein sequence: CASSPPSRAVGEETQYF.

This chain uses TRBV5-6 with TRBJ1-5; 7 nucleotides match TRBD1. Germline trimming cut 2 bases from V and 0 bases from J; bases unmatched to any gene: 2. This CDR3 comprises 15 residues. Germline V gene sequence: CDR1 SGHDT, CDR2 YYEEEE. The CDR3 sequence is CASSLGGFSNQPQHF. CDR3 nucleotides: TGTGCCAGCAGCTTAGGGGGCTTTAGCAATCAGCCCCAGCATTTT. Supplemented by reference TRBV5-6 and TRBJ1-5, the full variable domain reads DAGVTQSPTHLIKTRGQQVTLRCSPKSGHDTVSWYQQALGQGPQFIFQYYEEEERQRGNFPDRFSGHQFPNYSSELNVNALLLGDSALYLCASSLGGFSNQPQHFGDGTRLSIL.

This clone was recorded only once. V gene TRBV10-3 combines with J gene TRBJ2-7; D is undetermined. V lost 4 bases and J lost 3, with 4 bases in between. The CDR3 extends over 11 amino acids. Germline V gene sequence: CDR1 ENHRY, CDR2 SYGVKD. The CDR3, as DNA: TGTGCCATCAGTGGGGGCTACGAGCAGTACTTC. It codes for CAISGGYEQYF.

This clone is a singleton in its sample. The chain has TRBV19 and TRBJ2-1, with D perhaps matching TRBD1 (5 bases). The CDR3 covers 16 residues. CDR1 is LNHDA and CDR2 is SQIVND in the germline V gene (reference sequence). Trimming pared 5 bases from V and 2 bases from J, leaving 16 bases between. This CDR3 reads CASSRTDGQTYNEQFF. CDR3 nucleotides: TGTGCCAGTAGTCGGACCGACGGACAAACCTACAATGAGCAGTTCTTC.

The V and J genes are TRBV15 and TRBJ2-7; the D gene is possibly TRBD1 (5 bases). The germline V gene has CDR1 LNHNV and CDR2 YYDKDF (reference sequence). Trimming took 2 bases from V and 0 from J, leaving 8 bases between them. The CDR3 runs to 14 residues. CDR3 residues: CATSRRTSSYEQYF. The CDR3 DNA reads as TGTGCCACCAGCAGACGGACAAGCTCCTACGAGCAGTACTTC.

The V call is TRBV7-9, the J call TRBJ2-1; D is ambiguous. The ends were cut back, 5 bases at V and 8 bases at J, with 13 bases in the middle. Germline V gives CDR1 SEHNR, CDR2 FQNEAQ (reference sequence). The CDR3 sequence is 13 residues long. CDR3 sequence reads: CASSPKYGHEQFF. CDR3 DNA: TGTGCCAGCAGCCCAAAGTACGGGCATGAGCAGTTCTTC.

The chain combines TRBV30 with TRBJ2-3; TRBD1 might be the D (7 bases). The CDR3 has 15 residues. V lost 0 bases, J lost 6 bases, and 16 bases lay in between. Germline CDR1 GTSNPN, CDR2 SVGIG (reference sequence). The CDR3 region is CAWSVGEAGGDTQYF. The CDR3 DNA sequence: TGTGCCTGGAGTGTAGGGGAGGCAGGGGGGGATACGCAGTATTTT.

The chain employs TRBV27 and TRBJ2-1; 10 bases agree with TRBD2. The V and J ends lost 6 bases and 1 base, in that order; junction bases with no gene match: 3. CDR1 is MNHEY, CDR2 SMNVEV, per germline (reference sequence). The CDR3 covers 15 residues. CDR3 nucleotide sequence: TGTGCCAGCAGCCGAGCGGGAGGGTCCTACAATGAGCAGTTCTTC. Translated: CASSRAGGSYNEQFF.

CDR3 protein: CASTKWTGSNSPLHF. CDR3 DNA: TGCGCCAGCACCAAATGGACAGGAAGTAATTCACCCCTCCACTTT. The chain recombines TRBV23-1 with TRBJ1-6; 7 bases align to TRBD1. TRBV23-1 is an open reading frame whose function is uncertain. CDR3 length: 15 residues. The junction had 9 bases not matched to a gene; V was cut back by 7 bases and J by 6 bases.

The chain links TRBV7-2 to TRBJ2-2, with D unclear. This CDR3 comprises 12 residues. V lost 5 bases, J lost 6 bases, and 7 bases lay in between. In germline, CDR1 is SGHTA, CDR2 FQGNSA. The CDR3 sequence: CASSANPGELFF. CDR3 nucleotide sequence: TGTGCCAGCAGCGCCAACCCCGGGGAGCTGTTTTTT. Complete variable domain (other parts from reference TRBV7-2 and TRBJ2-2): GAGVSQSPSNKVTEKGKDVELRCDPISGHTALYWYRQSLGQGLEFLIYFQGNSAPDKSGLPSDRFSAERTGGSVSTLTIQRTQQEDSAVYLCASSANPGELFFGEGSRLTVL.

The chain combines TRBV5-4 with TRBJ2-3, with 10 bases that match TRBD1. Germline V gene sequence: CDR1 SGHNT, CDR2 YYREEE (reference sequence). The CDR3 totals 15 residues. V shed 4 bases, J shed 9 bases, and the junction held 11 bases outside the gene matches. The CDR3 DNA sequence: TGTGCCAGCAGCCGGGACAGGGGCCTTTCTGAAACGCAGTATTTT. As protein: CASSRDRGLSETQYF.

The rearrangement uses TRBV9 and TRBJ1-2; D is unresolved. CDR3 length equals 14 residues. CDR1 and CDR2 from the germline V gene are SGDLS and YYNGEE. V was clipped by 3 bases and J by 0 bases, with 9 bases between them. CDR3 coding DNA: TGTGCCAGCAGCGAGTCTGCCGCTAACTATGGCTACACCTTC. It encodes CASSESAANYGYTF. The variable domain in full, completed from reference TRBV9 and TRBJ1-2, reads DSGVTQTPKHLITATGQRVTLRCSPRSGDLSVYWYQQSLDQGLQFLIQYYNGEERAKGNILERFSAQQFPDLHSELNLSSLELGDSALYFCASSESAANYGYTFGSGTRLTVV.

The CDR3 region is CASSSHGLAGGSDTQYF. For the CDR3, the DNA is TGTGCCAGCAGCTCCCATGGACTAGCGGGGGGGTCAGATACGCAGTATTTT. The chain is built from TRBV7-9 and TRBJ2-3; 15 bases map to TRBD2. J gave up 4 bases and V 4 bases, and 6 bases lay outside the gene matches. The CDR3 sequence is 17 residues long. Germline CDR1 and CDR2: SEHNR and FQNEAQ (reference sequence).

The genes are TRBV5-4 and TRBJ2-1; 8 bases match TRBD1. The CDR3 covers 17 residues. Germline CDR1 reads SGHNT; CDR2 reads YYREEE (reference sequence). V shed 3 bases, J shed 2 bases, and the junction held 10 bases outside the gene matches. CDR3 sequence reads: CASSSTRGQIAYNEQFF. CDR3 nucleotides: TGTGCCAGCAGCTCCACCAGGGGGCAGATAGCCTACAATGAGCAGTTCTTC.

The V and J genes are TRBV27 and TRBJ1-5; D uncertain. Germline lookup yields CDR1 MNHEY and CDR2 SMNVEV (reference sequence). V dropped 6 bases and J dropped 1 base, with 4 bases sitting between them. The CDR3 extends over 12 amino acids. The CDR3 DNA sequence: TGTGCCAGCAGCAAGAGCAATCAGCCCCAGCATTTT. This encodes CASSKSNQPQHF.

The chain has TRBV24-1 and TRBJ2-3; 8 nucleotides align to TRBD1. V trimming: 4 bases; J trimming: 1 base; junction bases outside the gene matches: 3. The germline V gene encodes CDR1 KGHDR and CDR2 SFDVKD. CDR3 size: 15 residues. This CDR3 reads CATSDRGLGTDTQYF. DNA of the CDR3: TGTGCCACCAGTGACAGGGGGCTCGGCACAGATACGCAGTATTTT.

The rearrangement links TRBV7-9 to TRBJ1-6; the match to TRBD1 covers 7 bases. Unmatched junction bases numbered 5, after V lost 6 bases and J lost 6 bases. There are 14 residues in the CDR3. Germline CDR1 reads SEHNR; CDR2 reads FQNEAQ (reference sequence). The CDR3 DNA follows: TGTGCCAGCAGAAACAGGGGCTCTAATTCACCCCTCCACTTT. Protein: CASRNRGSNSPLHF.

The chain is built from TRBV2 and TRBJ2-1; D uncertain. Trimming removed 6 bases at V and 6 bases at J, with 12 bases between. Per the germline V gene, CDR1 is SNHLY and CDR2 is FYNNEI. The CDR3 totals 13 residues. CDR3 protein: CASRSYRSNEQFF. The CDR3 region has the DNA TGTGCCAGCAGGTCCTATCGGAGCAATGAGCAGTTCTTC.

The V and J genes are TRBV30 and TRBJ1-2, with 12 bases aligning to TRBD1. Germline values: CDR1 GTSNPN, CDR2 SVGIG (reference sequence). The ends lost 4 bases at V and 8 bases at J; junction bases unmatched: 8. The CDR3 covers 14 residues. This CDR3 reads CAWNAGQGAQGYTF. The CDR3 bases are TGTGCCTGGAATGCGGGACAGGGGGCGCAGGGCTACACCTTC.

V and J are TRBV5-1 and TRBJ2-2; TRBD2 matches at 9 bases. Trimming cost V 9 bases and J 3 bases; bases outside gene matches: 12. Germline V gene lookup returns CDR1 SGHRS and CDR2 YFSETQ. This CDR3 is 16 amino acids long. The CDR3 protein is CATSSLAGGDTGELFF. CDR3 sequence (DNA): TGCGCCACCTCTTCGTTGGCGGGAGGGGACACCGGGGAGCTGTTTTTT.

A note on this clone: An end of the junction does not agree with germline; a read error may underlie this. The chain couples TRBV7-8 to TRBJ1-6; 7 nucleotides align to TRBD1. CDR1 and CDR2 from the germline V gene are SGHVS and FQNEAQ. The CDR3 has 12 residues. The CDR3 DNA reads TGTGCCAGCAGCCTCCAGGGGACAGACCTCAACTTT. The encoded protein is CASSLQGTDLNF. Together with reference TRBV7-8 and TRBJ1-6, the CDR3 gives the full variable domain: GAGVSQSPRYKVAKRGQDVALRCDPISGHVSLFWYQQALGQGPEFLTYFQNEAQLDKSGLPSDRFFAERPEGSVSTLKIQRTQQEDSAVYLCASSLQGTDLNFGNGTRLTVT.